These T cell receptor beta chains were read from a single sample in a study of graft-versus-host responses after intestinal transplantation. Profiling relied on immunoSEQ multiplex PCR, and the TCRdb table lists in-frame clones only, not all of them. This sample has about 83,000 clones, with 85% to 90% found just once. For these TCRs, the target antigens are not known. Source: unstimulated CD4+ T cells sorted from spleen or lymph node cells, taken before intestinal transplant. The receptors derive from a human donor who received an intestinal transplant. Each CDR3 is given with its conserved first and last residue. D genes are given only for firm matches. Clone size is not always given. Where it is, it says once, few, many or a class for expanded clones.

V gene,CDR3 length,J gene,D gene,clone size,CDR3 DNA,CDR3 protein
TRBV18,16,TRBJ1-1,.,.,TGTGCCAGCTCACCACAGGGAGGGGGGGCCCACACTGAAGCTTTCTTT,CASSPQGGGAHTEAFF
TRBV6-1,15,TRBJ2-7,TRBD2,.,TGTGCCAGCAGTGAAGTGACTAGCGGGGGCTACGAGCAGTACTTC,CASSEVTSGGYEQYF
TRBV28,15,TRBJ1-5,TRBD1,.,TGTGCCAGCAGTCGACAGGGGGCAGGTTGGCAGCCCCAGCATTTT,CASSRQGAGWQPQHF
TRBV19,17,TRBJ2-4,.,once,TGTGCCAGTAGTATGATGTCCGGGAGTCCGAATCAAAACATTCAGTACTTC,CASSMMSGSPNQNIQYF
TRBV7-2,14,TRBJ2-5,.,.,TGTGCCAGCAGCTTAGGGGTGCGGGAAGAGACCCAGTACTTC,CASSLGVREETQYF
TRBV6-1,15,TRBJ2-2,TRBD2,.,TGTGCCAGCATCGAGACTAGCGCGAACACCGGGGAGCTGTTTTTT,CASIETSANTGELFF
TRBV6-5,14,TRBJ1-6,TRBD1,.,TGTGCCAGCAGATCGACAGGGAAGAATTCACCCCTCCACTTT,CASRSTGKNSPLHF
TRBV29-1,19,TRBJ2-1,TRBD2,.,TGCAGCGTTTGGTGGCTAGCGGGGGGTCCCTTGGGACCTTACAATGAGCAGTTCTTC,CSVWWLAGGPLGPYNEQFF
TRBV5-1,14,TRBJ2-7,.,.,TGCGCCAGCAGCTTGCGGGACACGCCCTACGAGCAGTACTTC,CASSLRDTPYEQYF
TRBV7-3,15,TRBJ2-1,TRBD2,once,TGTGCCAGCAGCTTAAACGGGGGGGAGAACAATGAGCAGTTCTTC,CASSLNGGENNEQFF
TRBV27,18,TRBJ2-7,TRBD1,.,TGTGCCAGCAGTTTATCGAGTAACAGGGGGCCTTTTTCCTACGAGCAGTACTTC,CASSLSSNRGPFSYEQYF
TRBV6-1,15,TRBJ2-5,TRBD2,.,TGTGCCAGCAGCGGACTAGCGGGAGAGGGAGAGACCCAGTACTTC,CASSGLAGEGETQYF
TRBV2,13,TRBJ1-5,.,.,TGTGCCAGCACCGTGGTCCGGGATCAGCCCCAGCATTTT,CASTVVRDQPQHF